Sequencing of this T cell receptor beta chain was carried out in a study of blood T cells in healthy people across ages. Combining a sample-barcoded 5' primer with a J-beta primer mix, a second PCR ran for roughly 7 to 11 cycles. TCRdb ran MiXCR on the 5' RACE reads and lists one entry per CDR3 protein. The sample consists of some 1.8 million distinct CDR3 sequences, about 39% of them appearing once. This clonotype was counted a few times. The sequence was obtained from a human donor in good health. Sample: blood.

The CDR3 spells CASSRQGAAYEQYF. CDR3 DNA sequence: TGTGCCAGCAGCCGACAGGGGGCGGCTTACGAGCAGTACTTC. V gene TRBV11-2 combines with J gene TRBJ2-4, with 10 bases aligning to TRBD1. The last part of the DNA fits TRBJ2-7 better; the J call may be wrong. Germline-derived CDR1 and CDR2 are SGHAT and FQNNGV. The CDR3 is 14 residues long.